This TCR beta chain was observed in a study of T-cell memory formation after mild COVID-19. Findings of the study overall: CM and EM subsets held most contracting CD4+ clones; EMRA held CD8+ ones. Unconfirmed was the SARS-CoV-2 specificity of second-wave clones that peaked on day 37.

The CDR3 is made up of 15 amino acids. Germline lookup yields CDR1 MNHNS and CDR2 SASEGT. V trimming: 6 bases; J trimming: 9 bases; junction bases outside the gene matches: 9. Points on this clonotype: Its antigen is currently unknown.

TCRdb analysed the 5' RACE reads with MiXCR anew, one entry per CDR3 protein. The repertoire consists of roughly 200,000 distinct CDR3 sequences, with approximately 16% occurring once and the leading ten covering roughly 2.1%. Sequenced: PBMCs or a T cell subset sorted from them (not recorded which). The J gene is TRBJ2-3, the V gene TRBV6-1; 13 nucleotides align to TRBD2. This TCR came from an adult woman who had mild COVID-19 (a few samples of this study predate the infection). Cell type and time point are not known. CDR3 amino acids: CASRGLAGAQGTQYF. The DNA for the CDR3 is TGTGCCAGCAGAGGACTAGCGGGGGCTCAGGGGACGCAGTATTTT.